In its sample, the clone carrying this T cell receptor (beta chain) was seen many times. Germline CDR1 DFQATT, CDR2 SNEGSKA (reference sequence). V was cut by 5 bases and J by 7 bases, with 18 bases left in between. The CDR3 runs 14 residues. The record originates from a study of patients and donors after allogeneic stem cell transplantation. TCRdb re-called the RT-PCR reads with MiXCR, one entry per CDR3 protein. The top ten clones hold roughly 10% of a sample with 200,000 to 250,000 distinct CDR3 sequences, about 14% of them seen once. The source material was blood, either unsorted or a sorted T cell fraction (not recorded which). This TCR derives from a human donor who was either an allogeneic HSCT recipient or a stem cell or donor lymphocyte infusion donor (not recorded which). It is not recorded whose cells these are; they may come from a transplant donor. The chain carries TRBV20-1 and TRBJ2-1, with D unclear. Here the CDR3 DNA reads TGCAGTGCTCCCTCAGTGGCATCTTGGAATGAGCAGTTCTTC. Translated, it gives CSAPSVASWNEQFF.